These 8 T cell receptor beta chains share one sample of origin, sequenced in a study of shared clonotypes between healthy human individuals. Profiling relied on immunoSEQ multiplex PCR, and the TCRdb table lists in-frame clones only, not all of them. Here the sample spans roughly 760,000 clones, approximately 79% being singletons. The sample consisted of memory CD4+ T cells sorted from blood. Stated subset: CD45RA-negative fraction. All receptors come from a woman aged 30 to 39 in good health.

V is TRBV18 and J is TRBJ1-1; no clear D gene. V dropped 2 bases and J dropped 7 bases, with 17 bases sitting between them. The germline V gene has CDR1 KGHSH and CDR2 LQKENI. The CDR3 extends over 15 amino acids. CDR3 coding DNA: TGTGCCAGCTCACCATCAAGTTCTCGGACCAATGAAGCTTTCTTT. It specifies CASSPSSSRTNEAFF.

This sequence joins TRBV27 and TRBJ2-1; the match to TRBD1 covers 8 bases. Germline V lookup: CDR1 MNHEY, CDR2 SMNVEV (reference sequence). The CDR3 covers 15 residues. Unmatched junction bases numbered 7, after V lost 5 bases and J lost 4 bases. The DNA for the CDR3 is TGTGCCAGCAGTAGGGGGGACAGGCGGTACAATGAGCAGTTCTTC. Its translation: CASSRGDRRYNEQFF.

The chain is built from TRBV10-2 and TRBJ2-2, with 8 bases lining up with TRBD2. This CDR3 spans 15 amino acids. With 7 bases clipped from V and 3 bases from J, the junction kept 7 bases outside the gene matches. CDR1 and CDR2 (germline): WSHSY, SAAADI. This chain's CDR3 is CASKLADTDTGELFF. The CDR3 DNA reads as TGCGCCAGCAAACTAGCGGATACGGACACCGGGGAGCTGTTTTTT.

The genes are TRBV7-3 and TRBJ2-3; the D call may be TRBD1 or TRBD2 (7 bases each). Germline CDR1 and CDR2: SGHTA and FQGTGA. The V end was cut by 4 bases, the J end by 4 bases, with 18 bases between. This CDR3 spans 16 amino acids. The CDR3 sequence is CASSSQGRGRADTQYF. CDR3 coding DNA: TGTGCCAGCAGCTCCCAGGGGAGGGGGCGGGCAGATACGCAGTATTTT.

The chain has TRBV6-6 and TRBJ2-1, with D possibly TRBD1 on 5 matching bases. The CDR3 runs 12 residues. V was clipped by 6 bases and J by 6 bases, with 9 bases between them. CDR1 is MNHNY, CDR2 SVGAGI, per germline (reference sequence). CDR3 amino acids: CASRDSFNEQFF. The CDR3 nucleotides read TGTGCCAGCAGAGACAGTTTCAATGAGCAGTTCTTC.

The genes are TRBV7-2 and TRBJ1-2; D is ambiguous. The germline gives CDR1 SGHTA, CDR2 FQGNSA. The CDR3 length is 14 residues. The V end lost 4 bases, the J end lost 8 bases, and 17 bases lay between the germline ends. Here the CDR3 DNA reads TGTGCCAGCAGCTACGAGTGGCAAACTGGAGGCTACACCTTC. Translation gives CASSYEWQTGGYTF.

In this sample, this clone turned up a few times. The V and J genes are TRBV9 and TRBJ2-2; 7 positions agree with TRBD2. In germline, CDR1 is SGDLS, CDR2 YYNGEE. This CDR3 is 17 amino acids long. The ends lost 0 bases at V and 6 bases at J; junction bases unmatched: 11. The CDR3: CASSVDWREIPPGELFF. In DNA form, the CDR3 reads TGTGCCAGCAGCGTAGATTGGCGGGAGATCCCCCCCGGGGAGCTGTTTTTT. The whole variable domain, filled in from reference TRBV9 and TRBJ2-2, reads DSGVTQTPKHLITATGQRVTLRCSPRSGDLSVYWYQQSLDQGLQFLIQYYNGEERAKGNILERFSAQQFPDLHSELNLSSLELGDSALYFCASSVDWREIPPGELFFGEGSRLTVL.

V usage is TRBV4-2 and J usage is TRBJ2-5, with a weak D call TRBD2 (5 bases). Germline V lookup: CDR1 LGHNA, CDR2 YNFKEQ. The CDR3 contains 14 residues. Trimming stripped 3 bases from V and 5 bases from J, with 13 bases between. The CDR3: CASSQGEGAETQYF. CDR3 sequence (DNA): TGTGCCAGCAGCCAGGGTGAGGGTGCCGAGACCCAGTACTTC.